The sequence of this T cell receptor (beta chain) was determined in a study of technical replicates of blood from a few donors. Sequenced by immunoSEQ multiplex PCR; TCRdb stores in-frame clones only, minus some. Here the sample spans tens of thousands of clones, around 97% being singletons. The CDR3 is 16 residues long. The germline V and J ends were trimmed by 0 bases and 4 bases, with 13 bases remaining between them. Germline V gene lookup returns CDR1 LGHNA and CDR2 YNFKEQ. The rearrangement uses TRBV4-2 and TRBJ2-1; a possible D gene is TRBD1 (7 bases). The sequence derives from a human donor in good health. The specimen was T cells isolated from PBMCs. The CDR3: CASSQDFRGTYNEQFF. CDR3 bases: TGTGCCAGCAGCCAAGATTTCAGGGGGACTTACAATGAGCAGTTCTTC.